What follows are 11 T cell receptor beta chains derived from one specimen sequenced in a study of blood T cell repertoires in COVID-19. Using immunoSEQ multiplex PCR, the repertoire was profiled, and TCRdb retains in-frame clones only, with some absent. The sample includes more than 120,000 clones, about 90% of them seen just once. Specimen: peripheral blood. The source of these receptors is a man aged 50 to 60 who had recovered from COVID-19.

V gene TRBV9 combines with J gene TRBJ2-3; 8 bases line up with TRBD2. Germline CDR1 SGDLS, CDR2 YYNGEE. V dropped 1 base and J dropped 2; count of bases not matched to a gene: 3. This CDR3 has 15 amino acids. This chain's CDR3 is CASSVTSGHTDTQYF. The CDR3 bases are TGTGCCAGCAGCGTAACTAGCGGCCACACAGATACGCAGTATTTT.

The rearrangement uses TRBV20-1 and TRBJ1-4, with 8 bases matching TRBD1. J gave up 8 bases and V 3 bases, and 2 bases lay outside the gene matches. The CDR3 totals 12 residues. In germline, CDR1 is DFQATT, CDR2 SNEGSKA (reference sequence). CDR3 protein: CSASQGAEKLFF. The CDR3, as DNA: TGCAGTGCTAGTCAGGGGGCGGAAAAACTGTTTTTT.

The CDR3 DNA reads as TGTGCCAGCAGTCCGCCCTACCGGACAGGGGGCGCGGCTAACTATGGCTACACCTTC. Translated: CASSPPYRTGGAANYGYTF. The J gene is TRBJ1-2, the V gene TRBV6-2 or TRBV6-3, with 11 bases aligning to TRBD1. The CDR3 loop spans 19 amino acids. The germline CDR1 and CDR2 sequences are MNHEY and SVGEGT. The junction had 14 bases not matched to a gene; V was cut back by 5 bases and J by 0 bases.

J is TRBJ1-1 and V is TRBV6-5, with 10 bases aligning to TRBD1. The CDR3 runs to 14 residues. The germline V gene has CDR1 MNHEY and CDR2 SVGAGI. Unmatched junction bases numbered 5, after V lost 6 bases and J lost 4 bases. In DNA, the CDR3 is TGTGCCAGCAGCCTGGACAGGGGGACCACTGAAGCTTTCTTT. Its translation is CASSLDRGTTEAFF.

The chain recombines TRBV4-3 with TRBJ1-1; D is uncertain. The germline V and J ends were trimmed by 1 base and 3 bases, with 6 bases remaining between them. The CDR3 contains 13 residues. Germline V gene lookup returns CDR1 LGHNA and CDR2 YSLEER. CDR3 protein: CASSQGRDTEAFF. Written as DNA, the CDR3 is TGCGCCAGCAGCCAAGGACGGGACACTGAAGCTTTCTTT.

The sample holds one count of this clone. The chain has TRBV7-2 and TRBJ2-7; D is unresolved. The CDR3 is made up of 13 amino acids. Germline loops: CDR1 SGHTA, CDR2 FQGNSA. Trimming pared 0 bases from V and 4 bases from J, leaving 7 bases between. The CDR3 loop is CASSLAVVYEQYF. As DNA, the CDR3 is TGTGCCAGCAGCTTAGCGGTAGTTTACGAGCAGTACTTC.

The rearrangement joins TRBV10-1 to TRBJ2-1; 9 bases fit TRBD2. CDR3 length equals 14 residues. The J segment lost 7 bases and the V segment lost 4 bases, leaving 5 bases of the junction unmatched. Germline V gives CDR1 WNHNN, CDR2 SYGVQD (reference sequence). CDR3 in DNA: TGCGCCAGCAGTGTAACTAGCGGGCGGAATGAGCAGTTCTTC. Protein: CASSVTSGRNEQFF.

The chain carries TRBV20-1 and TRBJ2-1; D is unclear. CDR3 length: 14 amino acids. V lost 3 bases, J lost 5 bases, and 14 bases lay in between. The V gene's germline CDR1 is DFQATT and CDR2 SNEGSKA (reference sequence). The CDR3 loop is CSASPFELHNEQFF. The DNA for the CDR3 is TGCAGTGCTAGTCCATTTGAGCTTCACAATGAGCAGTTCTTC.

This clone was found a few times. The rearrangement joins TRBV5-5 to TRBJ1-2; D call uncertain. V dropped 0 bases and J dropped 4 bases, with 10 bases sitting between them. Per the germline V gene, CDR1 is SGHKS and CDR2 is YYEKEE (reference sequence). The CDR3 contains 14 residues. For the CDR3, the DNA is TGTGCCAGCAGCTTGGAAGCAGGTCCCTATGGCTACACCTTC. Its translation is CASSLEAGPYGYTF. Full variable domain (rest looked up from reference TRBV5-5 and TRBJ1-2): DAGVTQSPTHLIKTRGQQVTLRCSPISGHKSVSWYQQVLGQGPQFIFQYYEKEERGRGNFPDRFSARQFPNYSSELNVNALLLGDSALYLCASSLEAGPYGYTFGSGTRLTVV.

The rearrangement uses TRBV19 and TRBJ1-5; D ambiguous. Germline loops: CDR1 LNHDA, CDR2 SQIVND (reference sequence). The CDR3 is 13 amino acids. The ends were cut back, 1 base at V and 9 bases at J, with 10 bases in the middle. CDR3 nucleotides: TGTGCCAGTAGTATAGCCCAGGATAGGCCCCAGCATTTT. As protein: CASSIAQDRPQHF.

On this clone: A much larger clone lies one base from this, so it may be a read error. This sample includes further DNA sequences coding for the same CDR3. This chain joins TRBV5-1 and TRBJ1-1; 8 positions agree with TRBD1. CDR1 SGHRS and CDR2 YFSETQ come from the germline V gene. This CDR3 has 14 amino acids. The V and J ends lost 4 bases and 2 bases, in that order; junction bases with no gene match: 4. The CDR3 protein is CASSPGTGNTEAFF. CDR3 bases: TGCGCCAGCAGCCCCGGGACAGGCAACACTGAAGCTTTCTTT. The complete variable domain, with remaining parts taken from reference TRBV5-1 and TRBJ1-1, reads KAGVTQTPRYLIKTRGQQVTLSCSPISGHRSVSWYQQTPGQGLQFLFEYFSETQRNKGNFPGRFSGRQFSNSRSEMNVSTLELGDSALYLCASSPGTGNTEAFFGQGTRLTVV.